These T cell receptor beta chains were read from a single sample in a study of blood T cell repertoires in COVID-19. The data were produced by immunoSEQ multiplex PCR, yet TCRdb's version contains in-frame clones alone and is incomplete. Of around 240,000 clones listed, 85% to 90% were seen once; the top ten hold 0.87%. Sequencing was carried out using PBMCs or T cells enriched from blood (not recorded which). All receptors derive from a middle-aged man who had been exposed to COVID-19. Each CDR3 is given with its conserved first and last residue. The D gene is left open where the match is weak. Clone size, where shown, is once, few, many, or a class for clones that have expanded.

d_call | clone_size | j_call | v_call | cdr3_nt | cdr3_aa
NA | NA | TRBJ2-2 | TRBV14 | TGTGCCAGCAGCCAACTTCGGGAGATCGGGGAGCTGTTTTTT | CASSQLREIGELFF
NA | NA | TRBJ1-1 | TRBV9 | TGTGCCAGCAGCGTAGAAGGGGCCGGCACTGAAGCTTTCTTT | CASSVEGAGTEAFF
TRBD2 | NA | TRBJ2-2 | TRBV7-8 | TGTGCCAGCTGTTCGGCTAGCGGGAGGGACAGCACCGGGGAGCTGTTTTTT | CASCSASGRDSTGELFF
NA | NA | TRBJ2-7 | TRBV2 | TGTGCCAGCAGTGTGTATACAGAACCCTCCTACGAGCAGTACTTC | CASSVYTEPSYEQYF
NA | NA | TRBJ2-3 | TRBV4-2 | TGTGCCAGCAGCTACGATGTCTCTAGGGGAACAGATACGCAGTATTTT | CASSYDVSRGTDTQYF
TRBD2 | NA | TRBJ2-5 | TRBV11-3 | TGTGCCAGCAGCTTAGGGACTAGCGGGATAGCGGTGTCTGAGACCCAGTACTTC | CASSLGTSGIAVSETQYF
TRBD1 | once | TRBJ1-1 | TRBV28 | TGTGCCAGCAGTTTAACAGGGGGAGAAACTGAAGCTTTCTTT | CASSLTGGETEAFF
NA | NA | TRBJ1-2 | TRBV7-8 | TGTGCCAGCAGCCGGGAGTTACAGGGTTACTATGGCTACACCTTC | CASSRELQGYYGYTF
NA | NA | TRBJ2-5 | TRBV5-1 | TGCGCCAGCAGCTTGGGATCCCCTAGCGTTCGGACCCAGTACTTC | CASSLGSPSVRTQYF
NA | NA | TRBJ2-4 | TRBV18 | TGTGCCAGCTCACCACCGTCGGAGTTAAACATTCAGTACTTC | CASSPPSELNIQYF
TRBD2 | NA | TRBJ2-7 | TRBV7-2 | TGTGCCAGCAGCTTAGTACTAGCGGGGGCCTACGAGCAGTACTTC | CASSLVLAGAYEQYF
NA | NA | TRBJ1-1 | TRBV18 | TGTGCCAGCTCACCATGGGCAGGGGACACTGAAGCTTTCTTT | CASSPWAGDTEAFF
NA | few | TRBJ1-1 | TRBV7-9 | TGTGCCAGCAGCTTATTTTCAGGCTCAGGGACTGAAGCTTTCTTT | CASSLFSGSGTEAFF
TRBD2 | NA | TRBJ2-7 | TRBV19 | TGTGCCACAGCCATGGGGGGGGTTGCCTACGAGCAGTACTTC | CATAMGGVAYEQYF
TRBD1 | NA | TRBJ2-1 | TRBV6-5 | TGTGCCAGCAGTTCCCGGACAGGGTTACGCAATGAGCAGTTCTTC | CASSSRTGLRNEQFF
NA | NA | TRBJ1-1 | TRBV30 | TGTGCCTGGAGTGTAGGCGGGTTCACTGAAGCTTTCTTT | CAWSVGGFTEAFF
NA | few | TRBJ1-6 | TRBV3-1/TRBV3-2 | TGTGCCAGCAGCCACCGACAGCGCCTCTCCTATAATTCACCCCTCCACTTT | CASSHRQRLSYNSPLHF